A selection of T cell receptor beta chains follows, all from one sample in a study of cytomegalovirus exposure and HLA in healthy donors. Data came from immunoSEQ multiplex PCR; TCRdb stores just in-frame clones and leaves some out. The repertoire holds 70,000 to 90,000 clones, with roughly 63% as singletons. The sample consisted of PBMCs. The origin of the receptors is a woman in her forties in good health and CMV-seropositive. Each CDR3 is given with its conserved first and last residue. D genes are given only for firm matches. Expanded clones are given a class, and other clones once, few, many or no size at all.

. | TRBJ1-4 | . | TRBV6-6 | CASSPGGTTNEKLFF | TGTGCCAGCAGCCCCGGCGGGACAACTAATGAAAAACTGTTTTTT
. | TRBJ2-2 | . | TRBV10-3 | CAISERGGRGELFF | TGTGCCATCAGTGAGCGAGGGGGACGGGGGGAGCTGTTTTTT
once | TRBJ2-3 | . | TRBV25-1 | CASSRAADYTDTQYF | TGTGCCAGCAGTCGAGCGGCTGACTACACAGATACGCAGTATTTT
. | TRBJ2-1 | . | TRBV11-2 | CASSRSRTYNEQFF | TGTGCCAGCAGCCGGAGCAGAACCTACAATGAGCAGTTCTTC
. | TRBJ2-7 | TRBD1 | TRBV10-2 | CASSEPTGSDEQYF | TGCGCCAGCAGTGAGCCGACAGGGTCGGACGAGCAGTACTTC
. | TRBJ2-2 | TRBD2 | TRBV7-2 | CASSAWGGSGSGELFF | TGTGCCAGCAGCGCCTGGGGGGGGAGTGGATCCGGGGAGCTGTTTTTT
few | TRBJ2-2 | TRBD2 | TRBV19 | CASSLGLAGVGGELFF | TGTGCCAGTAGTCTTGGACTAGCGGGAGTCGGCGGGGAGCTGTTTTTT
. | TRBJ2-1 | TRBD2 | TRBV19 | CASSRLGLAAWSSYNEQFF | TGTGCCAGTAGCCGTCTGGGACTAGCGGCCTGGAGCTCCTACAATGAGCAGTTCTTC
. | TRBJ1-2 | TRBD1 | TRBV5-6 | CASSLGQEGGYTF | TGTGCCAGCAGCCTAGGACAGGAGGGGGGCTACACCTTC
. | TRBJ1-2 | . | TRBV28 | CASSSGARYGYTF | TGTGCCAGCAGTTCCGGTGCCCGCTATGGCTACACCTTC
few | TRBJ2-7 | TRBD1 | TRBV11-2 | CASSPIQGNYEQYF | TGTGCCAGCAGCCCGATACAGGGGAACTACGAGCAGTACTTC
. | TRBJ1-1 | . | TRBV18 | CASSPVQGEAFF | TGTGCCAGCTCACCGGTCCAGGGTGAAGCTTTCTTT
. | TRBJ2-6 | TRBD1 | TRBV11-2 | CASRPGGQGVAGANVLTF | TGTGCCAGCCGCCCGGGGGGACAGGGGGTCGCAGGGGCCAACGTCCTGACTTTC
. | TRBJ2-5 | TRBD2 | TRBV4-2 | CASSQQREGRETQYF | TGTGCCAGCAGCCAACAGCGGGAGGGCCGGGAGACCCAGTACTTC
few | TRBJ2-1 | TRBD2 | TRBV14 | CASSPLGGSYNEQFF | TGTGCCAGCAGCCCCTTGGGGGGGTCCTACAATGAGCAGTTCTTC
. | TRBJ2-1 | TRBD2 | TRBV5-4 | CASSLAGSGDYNEQFF | TGTGCCAGCAGCTTGGCGGGTAGCGGGGACTACAATGAGCAGTTCTTC
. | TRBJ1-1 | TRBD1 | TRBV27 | CASSRQGGISEAFF | TGTGCCAGCAGCCGACAGGGTGGAATCTCTGAAGCTTTCTTT
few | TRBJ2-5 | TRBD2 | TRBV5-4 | CASSRRATSGRRETQYF | TGTGCCAGCAGCCGTCGGGCGACTAGCGGGAGGAGAGAGACCCAGTACTTC
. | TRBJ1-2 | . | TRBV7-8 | CASNPLENYGYTF | TGTGCCAGCAACCCCCTGGAGAACTATGGCTACACCTTC
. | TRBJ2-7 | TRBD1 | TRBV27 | CATRDRWMYEQYF | TGTGCCACACGGGACAGGTGGATGTACGAGCAGTACTTC
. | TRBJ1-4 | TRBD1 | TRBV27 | CASSSLRGRVEKLFF | TGTGCCAGCAGTTCGTTAAGGGGGCGGGTTGAAAAACTGTTTTTT
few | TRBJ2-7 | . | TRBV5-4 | CASSPGELYEQYF | TGTGCCAGCAGCCCCGGGGAACTCTACGAGCAGTACTTC
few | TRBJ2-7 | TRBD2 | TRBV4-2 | CASSQEASGPYEQYF | TGTGCCAGCAGCCAAGAGGCTAGCGGGCCCTACGAGCAGTACTTC
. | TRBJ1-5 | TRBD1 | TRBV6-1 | CASRENVDRDQPQHF | TGTGCCAGCAGGGAGAATGTAGACAGGGACCAGCCCCAGCATTTT
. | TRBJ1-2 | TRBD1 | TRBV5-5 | CASSPYPGQGENYGYTF | TGTGCCAGCAGCCCCTATCCGGGACAGGGGGAAAATTATGGCTACACCTTC
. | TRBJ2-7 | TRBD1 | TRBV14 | CASSQSETGVYEQYF | TGTGCCAGCAGCCAATCCGAGACAGGGGTCTACGAGCAGTACTTC
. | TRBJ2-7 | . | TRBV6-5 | CASSYASEQYF | TGTGCCAGCAGTTACGCTAGCGAGCAGTACTTC
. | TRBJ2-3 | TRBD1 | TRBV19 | CASRDVGTDPNTQWYF | TGTGCCAGTAGAGATGTGGGGACAGACCCCAATACGCAGTGGTATTTT
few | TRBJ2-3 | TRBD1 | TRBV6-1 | CASSPGTDLDTQYF | TGTGCCAGCAGCCCCGGGACAGATCTAGATACGCAGTATTTT
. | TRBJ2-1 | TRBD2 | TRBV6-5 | CARNPYAGDNNEQFF | TGTGCCAGAAACCCCTATGCGGGAGATAACAATGAGCAGTTCTTC
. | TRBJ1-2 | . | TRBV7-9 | CASTPLTDNYGYTF | TGTGCCAGCACCCCGTTGACAGATAACTATGGCTACACCTTC
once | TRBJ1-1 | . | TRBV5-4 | CASSPLAWGTDTEAFF | TGTGCCAGCAGCCCTTTGGCCTGGGGCACGGACACTGAAGCTTTCTTT
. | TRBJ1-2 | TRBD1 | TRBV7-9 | CASSFAGGGLSNYGYTF | TGTGCCAGCAGCTTCGCAGGGGGCGGTCTTTCCAACTATGGCTACACCTTC
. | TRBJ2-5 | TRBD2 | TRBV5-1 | CASSMTSGVQETQYF | TGCGCCAGCAGCATGACTAGCGGGGTCCAAGAGACCCAGTACTTC
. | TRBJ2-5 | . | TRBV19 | CASSPRDSQETQYF | TGTGCCAGTAGTCCGAGGGACTCCCAAGAGACCCAGTACTTC
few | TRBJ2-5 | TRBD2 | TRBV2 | CASSWTSGRGETQYF | TGTGCCAGCAGTTGGACTAGCGGGAGGGGCGAGACCCAGTACTTC
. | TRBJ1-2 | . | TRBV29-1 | CSVEDAADSYGYTF | TGCAGCGTTGAAGATGCCGCGGACAGCTATGGCTACACCTTC
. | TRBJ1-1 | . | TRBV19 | CASSTPPGSGANTEAFF | TGTGCCAGTAGTACGCCCCCGGGGTCAGGGGCCAACACTGAAGCTTTCTTT
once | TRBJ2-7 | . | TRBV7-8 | CASSLVETSTGEQYF | TGTGCCAGCAGCTTAGTCGAGACCTCAACGGGAGAGCAGTACTTC
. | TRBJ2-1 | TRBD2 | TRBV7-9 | CASSSLAGVSYNEQFF | TGTGCCAGCAGCTCACTAGCGGGAGTCTCCTACAATGAGCAGTTCTTC
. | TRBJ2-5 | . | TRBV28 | CASSPDSDRGRKTQYF | TGTGCCAGCAGTCCCGATAGTGATCGGGGAAGGAAGACCCAGTACTTC
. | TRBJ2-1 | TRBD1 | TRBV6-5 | CASRTGTGGWNEQFF | TGTGCCAGCAGGACCGGGACAGGGGGCTGGAATGAGCAGTTCTTC
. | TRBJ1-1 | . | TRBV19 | CASKRVDLGGTEAFF | TGTGCCAGTAAGAGGGTCGACTTGGGCGGCACTGAAGCTTTCTTT
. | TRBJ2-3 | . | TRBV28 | CASRSPGTRRSVTSTDTQYF | TGTGCCAGCAGATCGCCTGGGACTCGGAGGAGCGTCACTAGCACAGATACGCAGTATTTT
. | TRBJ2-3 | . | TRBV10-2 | CASTGSGRTDTQYF | TGCGCCAGCACGGGTAGCGGCCGCACAGATACGCAGTATTTT
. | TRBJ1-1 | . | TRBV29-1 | CSGAGQPNTEAFF | TGCAGCGGAGCTGGACAGCCAAACACTGAAGCTTTCTTT
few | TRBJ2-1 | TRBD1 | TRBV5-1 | CASSAEAGGTNEQFF | TGCGCCAGCAGCGCGGAGGCAGGGGGAACCAATGAGCAGTTCTTC
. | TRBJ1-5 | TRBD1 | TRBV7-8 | CASSFRTGGRGNQPQHF | TGTGCCAGCAGCTTCAGGACAGGGGGCCGCGGCAATCAGCCCCAGCATTTT